A selection of T cell receptor beta chains follows, all from one sample in a study of T cells in Graves' hyperthyroidism and ophthalmopathy. TCRdb reprocessed the multiplex PCR reads via MiXCR and lists one record per CDR3 protein. The table includes approximately 690,000 distinct CDR3 sequences, around 21% detected once. Input material: blood. These receptors were taken from a man aged 25 to 40 with Graves' ophthalmopathy. The CDR3 runs from the conserved cysteine through the conserved F or W. The D gene is left open where the match is weak. Clone sizes are given selectively: once, few, many, or a class where the clone is expanded.

V	J	size	D	CDR3	DNA
TRBV29-1	TRBJ2-2	-	-	CSVVGSIGELFF	TGCAGCGTTGTCGGGAGTATCGGGGAGCTGTTTTTT
TRBV20-1	TRBJ1-1	few	-	CSASPRRNTEAFF	TGCAGTGCTAGCCCGAGGAGGAACACTGAAGCTTTCTTT
TRBV28	TRBJ2-1	-	-	CASSLVGRTCNEQFF	TGTGCCAGCAGTTTAGTAGGGAGGACCTGCAATGAGCAGTTCTTC
TRBV20-1	TRBJ2-3	-	-	CSARDKQGARLAGVDTQYF	TGCAGTGCTAGAGATAAACAGGGGGCTAGGCTAGCGGGAGTGGATACGCAGTATTTT
TRBV27	TRBJ2-7	-	TRBD2	CASSLYSTGTSLGEQYF	TGTGCCAGCAGTCTCTACTCGACCGGGACTAGCCTTGGCGAGCAGTACTTC
TRBV11-2	TRBJ1-1	many	TRBD1	CASSLVPEGAVTEAFF	TGTGCCAGCAGCTTAGTACCAGAGGGGGCGGTCACTGAAGCTTTCTTT
TRBV30	TRBJ1-3	-	-	CAWSVLGNTIYF	TGTGCCTGGAGTGTACTTGGAAACACCATATATTTT
TRBV6-6	TRBJ2-5	few	TRBD2	CASSYSRTREEETQYF	TGTGCCAGCAGTTACTCCCGGACTAGAGAGGAAGAGACCCAGTACTTC
TRBV30	TRBJ1-2	many	-	CAWTGTPSNYGYTF	TGTGCCTGGACGGGCACGCCTTCTAACTATGGCTACACCTTC
TRBV20-1	TRBJ1-6	-	TRBD1	CSARKTGVSPLHF	TGCAGTGCTAGAAAGACAGGGGTTTCACCCCTCCACTTT
TRBV6-5	TRBJ2-5	-	TRBD1	CASSYRGQLQETQYF	TGTGCCAGCAGTTACCGGGGACAGCTCCAAGAGACCCAGTACTTC
TRBV20-1	TRBJ2-7	many	-	CSTTDTFSYEQYF	TGCAGTACGACGGACACCTTCTCCTACGAGCAGTACTTC
TRBV3-1	TRBJ1-3	many	TRBD1	CASSQDTTGPGNTIYF	TGTGCCAGCAGCCAAGATACGACAGGGCCTGGAAACACCATATATTTT
TRBV13	TRBJ2-7	-	-	CASSLHGGAGEQYF	TGTGCCAGCAGCTTACACGGAGGGGCGGGGGAGCAGTACTTC
TRBV5-1	TRBJ2-7	-	-	CASSLDTTGYEQYF	TGCGCCAGCAGCTTGGATACTACCGGGTACGAGCAGTACTTC
TRBV6-1	TRBJ1-2	many	TRBD1	CASRQGRVYGYTF	TGTGCCAGCAGACAGGGGAGGGTCTATGGCTACACCTTC
TRBV24-1	TRBJ2-5	many	TRBD1	CATSDHRGNQETQYF	TGTGCCACCAGTGACCACAGGGGTAACCAAGAGACCCAGTACTTC
TRBV7-8	TRBJ2-1	-	-	CASSPGGAAVGYNEQFF	TGTGCCAGCAGCCCAGGGGGGGCGGCAGTAGGTTACAATGAGCAGTTCTTC
TRBV13	TRBJ2-5	-	-	CASSYGSGETQYF	TGTGCCAGCAGTTACGGGTCAGGGGAGACCCAGTACTTC
TRBV5-4	TRBJ2-5	-	TRBD1	CASSSPQAQGAATQYF	TGTGCCAGCAGCTCGCCACAAGCACAGGGGGCAGCGACCCAGTACTTC
TRBV20-1	TRBJ2-7	few	TRBD1	CSAERTGQAYEQYF	TGCAGTGCTGAACGGACAGGCCAGGCCTACGAGCAGTACTTC
TRBV7-9	TRBJ2-3	-	-	CASSPSGTITDTQYF	TGTGCCAGCAGCCCCTCCGGGACAATCACAGATACGCAGTATTTT
TRBV20-1	TRBJ1-2	few	-	CSAQGPLAAVVAYGYTF	TGCAGTGCTCAGGGCCCGTTAGCGGCAGTTGTAGCTTATGGCTACACCTTC
TRBV6-1	TRBJ1-4	-	-	CASSPAGSNEKLFF	TGTGCCAGCAGTCCCGCGGGGTCGAATGAAAAACTGTTTTTT
TRBV3-1	TRBJ2-7	-	-	CASSRGTEGAYEQYF	TGTGCCAGCAGTCGCGGGACAGAGGGGGCCTACGAGCAGTACTTC
TRBV5-1	TRBJ2-1	many	-	CASSSGGTGSYNEQFF	TGCGCCAGCAGCTCGGGGGGGACAGGTTCCTACAATGAGCAGTTCTTC